This T cell receptor (beta chain) was recovered during a study of blood T cell repertoires in COVID-19. Across the study: From the United States, Italy and Spain came samples of acute and convalescent COVID-19. The analysed material was cDNA or gDNA that came from T cells, B-cell-depleted T cells, or PBMCs.

Authors' methods: Scientists estimated how many nucleated cells there were by amplifying reference gene primers. TCRdb's copy holds only in-frame clones and misses some; the assay was immunoSEQ multiplex PCR. Clone size and V and J calls were adopted from that table, with D and trimming inferred from the DNA. The data contain hundreds of thousands of clones, 75% to 90% of them singletons. Germline V gene sequence: CDR1 SGHDT, CDR2 YYEEEE. There are 14 residues in the CDR3. Between the trimmed V and J ends, which lost 4 bases and 7 bases, there was a span of 17 bases. The TCR comes from a man aged 40-55 years with acute or convalescent COVID-19. Sequencing was done on a sample of peripheral blood. The V and J genes are TRBV5-6 and TRBJ1-2, with a tentative D call TRBD1 (6 bases). The CDR3 region is CASSPLRGAGGYTF. The CDR3 region has the DNA TGTGCCAGCAGCCCTCTGCGGGGGGCGGGTGGCTACACCTTC. Together with reference TRBV5-6 and TRBJ1-2, the CDR3 gives the full variable domain: DAGVTQSPTHLIKTRGQQVTLRCSPKSGHDTVSWYQQALGQGPQFIFQYYEEEERQRGNFPDRFSGHQFPNYSSELNVNALLLGDSALYLCASSPLRGAGGYTFGSGTRLTVV.